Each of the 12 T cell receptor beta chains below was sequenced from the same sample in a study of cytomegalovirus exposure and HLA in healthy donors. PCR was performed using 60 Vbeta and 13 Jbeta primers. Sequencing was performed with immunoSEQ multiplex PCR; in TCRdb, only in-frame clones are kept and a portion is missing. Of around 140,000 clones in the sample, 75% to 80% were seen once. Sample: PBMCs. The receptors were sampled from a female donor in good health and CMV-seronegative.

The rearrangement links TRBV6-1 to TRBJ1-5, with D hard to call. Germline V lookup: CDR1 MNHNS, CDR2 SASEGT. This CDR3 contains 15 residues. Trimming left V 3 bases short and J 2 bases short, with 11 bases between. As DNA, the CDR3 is TGTGCCAGCAGTGAGGCGGGGAAGGGCAATCAGCCCCAGCATTTT. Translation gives CASSEAGKGNQPQHF.

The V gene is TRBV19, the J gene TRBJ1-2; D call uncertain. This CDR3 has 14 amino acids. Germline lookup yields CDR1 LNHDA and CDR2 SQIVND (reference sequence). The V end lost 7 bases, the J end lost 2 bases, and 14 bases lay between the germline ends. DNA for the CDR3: TGTGCCAGTAAACCCCCGGGTATCAACTATGGCTACACCTTC. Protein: CASKPPGINYGYTF.

The CDR3 loop reads CASSFGTSGSTYEQYF. The DNA for the CDR3 is TGTGCCAGCAGCTTCGGGACTAGCGGGAGCACCTACGAGCAGTACTTC. The chain has TRBV7-9 and TRBJ2-7; 14 bases align to TRBD2. CDR1 is SEHNR and CDR2 is FQNEAQ in the germline V gene (reference sequence). V lost 3 bases to trimming and J lost 2 bases; unmatched junction nucleotides: 3. The CDR3 has 16 amino acids.

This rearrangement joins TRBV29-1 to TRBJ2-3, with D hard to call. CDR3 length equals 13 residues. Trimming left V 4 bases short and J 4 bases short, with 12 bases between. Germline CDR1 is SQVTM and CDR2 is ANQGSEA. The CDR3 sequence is CSVGVVVSDTQYF. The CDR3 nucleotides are TGCAGCGTTGGAGTAGTTGTCTCAGATACGCAGTATTTT.

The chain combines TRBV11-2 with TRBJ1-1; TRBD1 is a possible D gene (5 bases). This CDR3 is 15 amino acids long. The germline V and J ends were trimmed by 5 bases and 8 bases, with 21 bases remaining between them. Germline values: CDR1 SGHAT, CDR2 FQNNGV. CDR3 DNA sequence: TGTGCCAGCAGCCCCGTAAGGGGCCTCAAAGTAGAAGCTTTCTTT. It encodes CASSPVRGLKVEAFF.

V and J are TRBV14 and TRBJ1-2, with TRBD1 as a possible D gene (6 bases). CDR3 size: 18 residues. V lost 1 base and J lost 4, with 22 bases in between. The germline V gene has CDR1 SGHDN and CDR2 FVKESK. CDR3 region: CASSQAVVGQGNSYGYTF. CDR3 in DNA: TGTGCCAGCAGCCAAGCAGTGGTTGGGCAGGGGAATAGCTATGGCTACACCTTC.

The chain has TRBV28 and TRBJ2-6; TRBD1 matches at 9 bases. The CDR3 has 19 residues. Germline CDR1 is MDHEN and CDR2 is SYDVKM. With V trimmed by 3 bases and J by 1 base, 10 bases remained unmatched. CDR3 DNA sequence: TGTGCCAGCAGTTTCGGACAGGGGAAGTTTATATCTGGGGCCAACGTCCTGACTTTC. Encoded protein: CASSFGQGKFISGANVLTF.

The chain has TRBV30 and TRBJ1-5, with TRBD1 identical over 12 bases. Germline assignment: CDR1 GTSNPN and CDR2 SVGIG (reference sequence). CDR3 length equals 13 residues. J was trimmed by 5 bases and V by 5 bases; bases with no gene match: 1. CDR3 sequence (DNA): TGTGCCTGGGGGACAGGGGGCGATCAGCCCCAGCATTTT. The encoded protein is CAWGTGGDQPQHF.

The CDR3 loop is CASRRGGYEQYF. In DNA, the CDR3 is TGTGCCAGCAGACGGGGGGGCTACGAGCAGTACTTC. The rearrangement links TRBV27 to TRBJ2-7; 8 nucleotides match TRBD2. Trimming took 6 bases from V and 3 from J; bases not matched to a gene: 1. From germline, CDR1 is MNHEY and CDR2 SMNVEV (reference sequence). The CDR3 length is 12 residues.

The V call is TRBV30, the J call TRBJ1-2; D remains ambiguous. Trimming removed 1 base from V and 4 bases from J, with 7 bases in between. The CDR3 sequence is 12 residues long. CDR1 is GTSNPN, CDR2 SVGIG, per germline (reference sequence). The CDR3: CAWSGSFYGYTF. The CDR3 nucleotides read TGTGCCTGGAGTGGCAGTTTCTATGGCTACACCTTC.

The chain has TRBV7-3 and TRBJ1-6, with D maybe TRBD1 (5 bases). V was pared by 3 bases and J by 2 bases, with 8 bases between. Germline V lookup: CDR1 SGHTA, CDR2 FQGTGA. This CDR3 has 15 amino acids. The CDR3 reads CASSLLTAYNSPLHF. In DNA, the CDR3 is TGTGCCAGCAGCTTGTTGACAGCCTATAATTCACCCCTCCACTTT.

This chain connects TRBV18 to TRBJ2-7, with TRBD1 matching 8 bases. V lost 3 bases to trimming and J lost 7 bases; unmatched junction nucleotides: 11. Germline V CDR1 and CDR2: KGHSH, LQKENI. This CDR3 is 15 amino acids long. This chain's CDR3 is CASSPGQGYRYEQYF. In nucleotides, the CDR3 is TGTGCCAGCTCACCCGGACAGGGATATCGGTATGAGCAGTACTTC.